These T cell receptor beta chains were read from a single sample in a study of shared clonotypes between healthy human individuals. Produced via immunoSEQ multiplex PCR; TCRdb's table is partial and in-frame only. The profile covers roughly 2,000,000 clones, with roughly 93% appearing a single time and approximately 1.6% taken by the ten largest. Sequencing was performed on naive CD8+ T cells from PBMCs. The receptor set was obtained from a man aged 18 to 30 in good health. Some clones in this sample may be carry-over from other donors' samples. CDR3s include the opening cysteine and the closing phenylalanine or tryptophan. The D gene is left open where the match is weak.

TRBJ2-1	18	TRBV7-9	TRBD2	TGTGCCAGCAGCTTAGCGGTTGTAGGGACTAGCGTTCTCAATGAGCAGTTCTTC	CASSLAVVGTSVLNEQFF
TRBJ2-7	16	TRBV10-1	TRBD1	TGCGCCAGCAGTGAGTTCCATACAGGGGGAAAGGACGAGCAGTACTTC	CASSEFHTGGKDEQYF
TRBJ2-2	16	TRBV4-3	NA	TGCGCCAGCAGCCAAGGGGTGGGATCTCTCACCGGGGAGCTGTTTTTT	CASSQGVGSLTGELFF
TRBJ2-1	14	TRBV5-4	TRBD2	TGTGCCAGCAGCTTGATACTAGCGGTTAATGAGCAGTTCTTC	CASSLILAVNEQFF
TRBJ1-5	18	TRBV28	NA	TGTGCCAGCAATCTCGGCCTGGTGGGGGACGACGGAAATCAGCCCCAGCATTTT	CASNLGLVGDDGNQPQHF
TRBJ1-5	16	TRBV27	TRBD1	TGTGCCAGCAGTTTATCAGGGGGCCTAAGCAATCAGCCCCAGCATTTT	CASSLSGGLSNQPQHF
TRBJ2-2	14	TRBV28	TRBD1	TGTGCCAGCAGGGGGACAGGGGCGGTCGGGGAGCTGTTTTTT	CASRGTGAVGELFF
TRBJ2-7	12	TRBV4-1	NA	TGCGCCAGCAGCCAAGACCTAGGCGAGCAGTACTTC	CASSQDLGEQYF
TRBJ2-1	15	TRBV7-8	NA	TGTGCCAGCAGCCTCCTAGGTGGCTCCTACAATGAGCAGTTCTTC	CASSLLGGSYNEQFF
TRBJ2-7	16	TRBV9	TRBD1	TGTGCCAGCAGCGGACCACGGACAGGGCAGGGCTACGAGCAGTACTTC	CASSGPRTGQGYEQYF
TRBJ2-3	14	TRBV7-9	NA	TGTGCCAGCAGCTTACTTAGGTCCACAGATACGCAGTATTTT	CASSLLRSTDTQYF